These 25 T cell receptor beta chains share one sample of origin, sequenced in a study of T cell repertoires in cytomegalovirus infection. TCRdb re-called the reads through MiXCR, storing one row per CDR3 protein. Of around 210,000 distinct CDR3 sequences detected, around 6.4% appear once; the ten largest clones hold 6.5%. The sample comprised PBMCs. All receptors come from a human donor in good health (CMV status not recorded). Some clones in this sample may be carry-over from other donors' samples.

This clonotype was detected many times. The chain combines TRBV28 with TRBJ1-4; 7 bases map to TRBD1. The CDR3 spans 15 residues. J gave up 5 bases and V 2 bases, and 5 bases lay outside the gene matches. CDR1 is MDHEN and CDR2 is SYDVKM in the germline V gene. CDR3 nucleotide sequence: TGTGCCAGCAGTTTAGGAGTGACAGGGAATGAAAAACTGTTTTTT. This codes for CASSLGVTGNEKLFF. Supplemented by reference TRBV28 and TRBJ1-4, the full variable domain reads DVKVTQSSRYLVKRTGEKVFLECVQDMDHENMFWYRQDPGLGLRLIYFSYDVKMKEKGDIPEGYSVSREKKERFSLILESASTNQTSMYLCASSLGVTGNEKLFFGSGTQLSVL.

This clonotype turned up a few times. The V call is TRBV10-3, the J call TRBJ1-1; D is unresolved. From germline, CDR1 is ENHRY and CDR2 SYGVKD. The CDR3 consists of 14 residues. V was trimmed by 4 bases and J by 1 base, leaving 10 bases between them. The CDR3 nucleotides read TGTGCCATCAGTGTCAAGGCCACGAACACTGAAGCTTTCTTT. It codes for CAISVKATNTEAFF.

The V call is TRBV23-1, the J call TRBJ1-5; no reliable D call. TRBV23-1 is labeled an ORF, and its function is uncertain. V lost 0 bases and J 2 bases, leaving 14 bases between the germline ends. This CDR3 region has 17 residues. Here the CDR3 reads CASSQSGPGKRNQPQHF. CDR3 DNA: TGCGCCAGCAGTCAATCAGGTCCCGGGAAACGCAATCAGCCCCAGCATTTT.

This clonotype showed up many times. The chain links TRBV6-1 to TRBJ2-2; 10 bases line up with TRBD1. The germline V gene encodes CDR1 MNHNS and CDR2 SASEGT. Trimming at V came to 6 bases and at J to 7 bases, leaving 8 bases not matched to a gene. The CDR3 has 15 residues. CDR3 sequence reads: CASRRPGQGLGELFF. The CDR3 DNA reads TGTGCCAGCAGGCGCCCGGGACAGGGGCTCGGGGAGCTGTTTTTT.

This clonotype was detected only a few times. J is TRBJ1-2 and V is TRBV30; 8 nucleotides agree with TRBD1. With V trimmed by 3 bases and J by 7 bases, 7 bases remained unmatched. The germline CDR1 and CDR2 sequences are GTSNPN and SVGIG (reference sequence). The CDR3 length is 13 residues. CDR3 sequence: CAWSVRGLVGYTF. In nucleotides, the CDR3 is TGTGCCTGGAGCGTCAGGGGGCTTGTTGGCTACACCTTC.

The sample holds many counts of this clonotype. This chain uses TRBV3-1 with TRBJ2-7; D may be TRBD2 (6 bases). CDR3 length equals 14 residues. The germline gives CDR1 LGHDT, CDR2 YNNKEL (reference sequence). V dropped 0 bases and J dropped 4 bases, with 10 bases sitting between them. The CDR3 protein is CASSQDGGGYEQYF. The CDR3 DNA reads as TGTGCCAGCAGCCAAGACGGGGGAGGATACGAGCAGTACTTC.

The rearrangement joins TRBV11-2 to TRBJ2-5; D is undetermined. Per germline, CDR1 SGHAT and CDR2 FQNNGV. Trimming stripped 3 bases from V and 5 bases from J, with 10 bases between. The CDR3 runs to 13 residues. The CDR3 sequence: CASSFDTAETQYF. CDR3 DNA sequence: TGTGCCAGCAGCTTCGACACCGCCGAGACCCAGTACTTC.

This clonotype was recorded many times. J is TRBJ2-2 and V is TRBV20-1; TRBD2 matches at 11 bases. Germline V gene lookup returns CDR1 DFQATT and CDR2 SNEGSKA (reference sequence). This CDR3 region has 15 residues. With V trimmed by 5 bases and J by 5 bases, 7 bases remained unmatched. This chain's CDR3 is CSAFSGGAGTGELFF. DNA of the CDR3: TGCAGTGCTTTTAGCGGGGGGGCCGGAACCGGGGAGCTGTTTTTT.

This clonotype was counted ten times or more. Written as DNA, the CDR3 is TGTGCCAGCAGCTCCCCCGCAAACTATGGCTACACCTTC. This translates into CASSSPANYGYTF. This chain links TRBV7-2 with TRBJ1-2; D gene uncertain. Germline V gene lookup returns CDR1 SGHTA and CDR2 FQGNSA. This CDR3 spans 13 amino acids. Trimming cost V 4 bases and J 2 bases, with 8 bases left between them.

This clonotype was observed at least ten times. The V call is TRBV6-2 or TRBV6-3, the J call TRBJ2-1; 12 bases match TRBD1. Looked up from germline, CDR1 is MNHEY and CDR2 is SVGEGT. This CDR3 is 16 amino acids long. With 7 bases clipped from V and 9 bases from J, the junction kept 13 bases outside the gene matches. The CDR3 here is CASKDPGTGGGIEQFF. CDR3 bases: TGTGCCAGCAAGGATCCCGGGACAGGGGGCGGGATTGAGCAGTTCTTC.

This clonotype was found many times. The chain employs TRBV2 and TRBJ2-3; 8 nucleotides line up with TRBD1. The germline V gene encodes CDR1 SNHLY and CDR2 FYNNEI. The CDR3 runs to 16 residues. The V and J ends lost 3 bases and 4 bases, in that order; junction bases with no gene match: 9. In nucleotides, the CDR3 is TGTGCCAGCAGTGAGGGCGCGTCAGGGGGCTCAGATACGCAGTATTTT. Its translation is CASSEGASGGSDTQYF. The variable domain in full, with the rest retrieved from reference TRBV2 and TRBJ2-3, is EPEVTQTPSHQVTQMGQEVILRCVPISNHLYFYWYRQILGQKVEFLVSFYNNEISEKSEIFDDQFSVERPDGSNFTLKIRSTKLEDSAMYFCASSEGASGGSDTQYFGPGTRLTVL.

Regarding this clonotype: Germline and junction disagree at one end, which may indicate a read error. V gene TRBV7-6 combines with J gene TRBJ2-5; TRBD2 matches at 7 bases. Germline V CDR1 and CDR2: SGHVS, FNYEAQ. The CDR3 is 16 amino acids. CDR3 sequence: CASSLGLAVHQETQYF. The CDR3 nucleotides read TGTGCTAGCAGCCTAGGCCTAGCGGTTCACCAAGAGACCCAGTACTTC. The entire variable domain, with the rest obtained from reference TRBV7-6 and TRBJ2-5, is as follows: GAGVSQSPRYKVTKRGQDVALRCDPISGHVSLYWYRQALGQGPEFLTYFNYEAQQDKSGLPNDRFSAERPEGSISTLTIQRTEQRDSAMYRCASSLGLAVHQETQYFGPGTRLLVL.

This clonotype was recorded many times. J is TRBJ1-1 and V is TRBV6-2 or TRBV6-3, with D hard to call. The V gene lost 2 bases and the J gene lost 7 bases, with 11 bases spanning the gap. Looked up from germline, CDR1 is MNHEY and CDR2 is SVGEGT. The CDR3 sequence is 13 residues long. The CDR3 nucleotides read TGTGCCAGCAGTTACGTCGGCTCCGGTGAAGCTTTCTTT. Translation gives CASSYVGSGEAFF.

This clonotype has a count of ten or more. The V and J genes are TRBV20-1 and TRBJ2-6; tentatively, D is TRBD1 (5 bases). The V and J ends lost 5 bases and 0 bases respectively, with 20 bases between them. The CDR3 loop spans 18 amino acids. Per germline, CDR1 DFQATT and CDR2 SNEGSKA (reference sequence). CDR3 coding DNA: TGCAGTGCTCCACGGACAAGTCAGTTCATCTCTGGGGCCAACGTCCTGACTTTC. Translated, it gives CSAPRTSQFISGANVLTF.

This clonotype appeared many times. V gene TRBV25-1 combines with J gene TRBJ2-5, with 7 bases matching TRBD2. The V segment lost 3 bases and the J segment 2 bases; nucleotides outside the gene matches: 0. This CDR3 region has 13 residues. Germline V CDR1 and CDR2: MGHDK, SYGVNS. The CDR3 reads CASSEGGQETQYF. CDR3 nucleotide sequence: TGTGCCAGCAGTGAGGGAGGGCAAGAGACCCAGTACTTC.

There are many counts of this clonotype. The chain links TRBV9 to TRBJ1-5; D call uncertain. The V end was cut by 0 bases, the J end by 1 base, with 8 bases between. Germline values: CDR1 SGDLS, CDR2 YYNGEE. CDR3 length: 15 residues. The CDR3 DNA reads as TGTGCCAGCAGCGTAGGGAGCCTCAGCAATCAGCCCCAGCATTTT. This translates into CASSVGSLSNQPQHF.

This clonotype was picked up many times. The chain is built from TRBV7-2 and TRBJ2-3, with D perhaps TRBD2 (6 bases). From germline, CDR1 is SGHTA and CDR2 FQGNSA. The CDR3 sequence is 13 residues long. V gave up 5 bases and J gave up 4 bases, with 10 bases separating them. CDR3 in DNA: TGTGCCAGCAGCGAGACTAGGTCAGATACGCAGTATTTT. Translated, it gives CASSETRSDTQYF.

This clonotype was seen ten or more times. The chain links TRBV28 to TRBJ2-7; TRBD1 matches 7 bases. CDR3 length: 12 residues. J lost 7 bases, V lost 7 bases, and 7 bases had no gene match. Germline loops: CDR1 MDHEN, CDR2 SYDVKM. The CDR3 DNA is TGTGCCAGCACCGAGACAGGGACAGAGCAGTACTTC. Encoded protein: CASTETGTEQYF.

This clonotype was recorded at least ten times. This chain links TRBV29-1 with TRBJ1-4; 8 bases align to TRBD1. V was clipped by 7 bases and J by 11 bases; unmatched bases: 9. This CDR3 region has 12 residues. Germline V CDR1 and CDR2: SQVTM, ANQGSEA. The CDR3 reads CSAVSTGAKLFF. CDR3 bases: TGCAGCGCCGTTTCGACAGGGGCCAAACTGTTTTTT.

A word on this clonotype: A junction boundary mismatches the germline segment, possibly from a read error. The chain employs TRBV7-2 and TRBJ2-5; perhaps TRBD1 as D (5 bases). The CDR3 loop spans 15 amino acids. Germline CDR1 reads SGHTA; CDR2 reads FQGNSA. The CDR3: CGSSLAWVGEETRYF. The CDR3 DNA follows: TGTGGCAGCAGCTTAGCCTGGGTAGGGGAAGAGACCCGGTACTTC.

At least ten counts were recorded for this clonotype. The chain couples TRBV6-2 or TRBV6-3 to TRBJ2-2; 9 bases map to TRBD2. Per germline, CDR1 MNHEY and CDR2 SVGEGT. The CDR3 spans 16 residues. The V and J ends lost 2 bases and 4 bases, in that order; junction bases with no gene match: 5. This CDR3 is CASSYDGTSITGELFF. In DNA form, the CDR3 reads TGTGCCAGCAGTTACGACGGGACTAGCATCACCGGGGAGCTGTTTTTT.

This clonotype was recorded at least ten times. The gene calls are TRBV5-1 and TRBJ2-6; D is perhaps TRBD1 or TRBD2 (5 bases each). Trimming shortened V by 5 bases and J by 0 bases, and 6 bases separated the two germline ends. The CDR3 is 14 residues long. Per germline, CDR1 SGHRS and CDR2 YFSETQ. The CDR3 sequence: CASRGTSGANVLTF. Written as DNA, the CDR3 is TGCGCCAGCAGAGGGACCTCTGGGGCCAACGTCCTGACTTTC.

This clonotype was counted many times. The chain couples TRBV28 to TRBJ1-6, with TRBD1 identical over 7 bases. CDR1 is MDHEN and CDR2 is SYDVKM in the germline V gene. The CDR3 sequence is 16 residues long. V lost 7 bases, J lost 5 bases, and 11 bases stayed unmatched. The CDR3, as DNA: TGTGCCAGCAATCCGATTGCGGGACAGCATAATTCACCCCTCCACTTT. Translation: CASNPIAGQHNSPLHF.

This clonotype was observed many times. J is TRBJ2-5 and V is TRBV4-1; D uncertain. Trimming pared 0 bases from V and 1 base from J, leaving 12 bases between. This CDR3 region has 16 residues. Germline values: CDR1 MGHRA, CDR2 YSYEKL. The CDR3 loop is CASSQDPAVVQETQYF. The DNA of the CDR3 is TGCGCCAGCAGCCAAGATCCGGCGGTCGTCCAAGAGACCCAGTACTTC.

This clonotype was detected ten times or more. The J gene is TRBJ1-5, the V gene TRBV6-1, with D hard to call. Trimming removed 6 bases at V and 1 base at J, with 7 bases between. This CDR3 has 13 amino acids. Germline-derived CDR1 and CDR2 are MNHNS and SASEGT. The CDR3: CASRRVSNQPQHF. As DNA, the CDR3 is TGTGCCAGCAGACGGGTGAGCAATCAGCCCCAGCATTTT.